This T cell receptor beta chain appears in the sequencing data of a study of OX40 agonist ivuxolimab in advanced cancers. Clones were read by immunoSEQ multiplex PCR, and TCRdb kept only the in-frame ones, dropping some. The table lists approximately 60,000 clones, roughly 93% of them singletons, with roughly a fifth in the top ten. At baseline, cycle 4 day 1, and cycle 7 day 1, blood was sampled. V was clipped by 2 bases and J by 2 bases, with 15 bases between them. CDR1 is MNHEY, CDR2 SVGAGI, per germline. This CDR3 is 16 amino acids long. This receptor was taken from an adult with an advanced solid tumor such as melanoma, head and neck, liver or kidney cancer. The source material was CD4+ or CD8+ T cells sorted from blood, sampled in a trial of the OX40 agonist ivuxolimab. The chain joins TRBV6-5 to TRBJ2-5, with D perhaps TRBD2 (5 bases). The CDR3 DNA reads as TGTGCCAGCAGTTACGAAACTAGTACGCCTCAAGAGACCCAGTACTTC. Its translation is CASSYETSTPQETQYF.